Below, 2 T cell receptor beta chains from the same sample are listed, as sequenced in a study of blood T cell repertoires in COVID-19. Measured with immunoSEQ multiplex PCR; TCRdb has only the in-frame clones, and not every one. The sample yields 130,000 or so clones, about 82% seen once. Sequenced: peripheral blood. The receptors come from a man in his fifties or sixties with active or convalescent COVID-19.

J is TRBJ1-5 and V is TRBV29-1; TRBD1 aligns across 8 bases. V dropped 4 bases and J dropped 4; count of bases not matched to a gene: 9. Germline V gene sequence: CDR1 SQVTM, CDR2 ANQGSEA. CDR3 length equals 15 residues. CDR3: CSVGLAGGTNQPQHF. DNA for the CDR3: TGCAGCGTTGGGCTAGCAGGGGGCACAAATCAGCCCCAGCATTTT.

The CDR3 loop reads CASSLGDRLWKQYF. The CDR3 DNA reads as TGTGCCAGCAGTCTCGGGGACAGGCTTTGGAAGCAGTACTTC. The chain recombines TRBV28 with TRBJ2-7, with 8 positions matching TRBD1. Germline CDR1 is MDHEN and CDR2 is SYDVKM. This CDR3 is 14 amino acids long. Unmatched junction bases numbered 11, after V lost 5 bases and J lost 8 bases. The entire variable domain, with the rest obtained from reference TRBV28 and TRBJ2-7, is as follows: DVKVTQSSRYLVKRTGEKVFLECVQDMDHENMFWYRQDPGLGLRLIYFSYDVKMKEKGDIPEGYSVSREKKERFSLILESASTNQTSMYLCASSLGDRLWKQYFGPGTRLTVT.